This T cell receptor beta chain was identified during a study of technical replicates of blood from a handful of donors. CDR3 length equals 16 residues. CDR1 is ENHRY and CDR2 is SYGVKD in the germline V gene. Trimming pared 0 bases from V and 3 bases from J, leaving 12 bases between. This clone was observed a handful of times. Sequencing used immunoSEQ multiplex PCR; TCRdb keeps in-frame clones, though not all of them. Of tens of thousands of clones listed, 90% to 95% are singletons. The gene calls are TRBV10-3 and TRBJ2-1, with a possible D match to TRBD1 (6 bases). Source material: T cells isolated from PBMCs. The sequence came from a human donor in good health. CDR3 DNA sequence: TGTGCCATCAGTGAGTCAGTACAGGGCAACTACAATGAGCAGTTCTTC. Protein: CAISESVQGNYNEQFF.